These 11 T cell receptor beta chains share one sample of origin, sequenced in a study of high-grade serous ovarian cancer treatment subgroups. Tumor samples were obtained before definitive surgery or chemotherapy. Sequencing used immunoSEQ multiplex PCR; TCRdb keeps in-frame clones, though not all of them. The sample comprises roughly 10,000 clones, about 63% of which are singletons, and around 4% rests with the top ten. Sequenced material: tumor tissue. The source is a human donor with high-grade serous ovarian cancer.

The rearrangement uses TRBV30 and TRBJ2-5; 11 bases fit TRBD2. The germline V gene encodes CDR1 GTSNPN and CDR2 SVGIG (reference sequence). This CDR3 comprises 17 residues. Trimming took 3 bases from V and 3 from J; bases not matched to a gene: 12. The CDR3 protein is CAWSRGTSGWEKETQYF. The CDR3 DNA is TGTGCCTGGAGCCGGGGGACTAGCGGTTGGGAAAAAGAGACCCAGTACTTC.

V usage is TRBV7-9 and J usage is TRBJ2-7; tentative D call: TRBD2 (5 bases). The V and J ends lost 5 bases and 1 base respectively, with 9 bases between them. This CDR3 spans 13 amino acids. Germline V gene lookup returns CDR1 SEHNR and CDR2 FQNEAQ (reference sequence). CDR3 DNA: TGTGCCAGCAGCCCCCTAGCTTCCTACGAGCAGTACTTC. Translating it yields CASSPLASYEQYF. Full variable domain (missing parts from reference TRBV7-9 and TRBJ2-7): DTGVSQNPRHKITKRGQNVTFRCDPISEHNRLYWYRQTLGQGPEFLTYFQNEAQLEKSRLLSDRFSAERPKGSFSTLEIQRTEQGDSAMYLCASSPLASYEQYFGPGTRLTVT.

The chain has TRBV7-2 and TRBJ2-7; TRBD2 matches 12 bases. The CDR3 contains 19 residues. Per germline, CDR1 SGHTA and CDR2 FQGNSA. Trimming at V came to 5 bases and at J to 2 bases, leaving 16 bases not matched to a gene. CDR3 loop: CASSPGVGLAGGQAYEQYF. The CDR3 DNA reads as TGTGCCAGCAGCCCAGGGGTGGGTCTAGCGGGAGGGCAGGCCTACGAGCAGTACTTC. Drawing the rest from reference TRBV7-2 and TRBJ2-7, the complete variable domain is GAGVSQSPSNKVTEKGKDVELRCDPISGHTALYWYRQSLGQGLEFLIYFQGNSAPDKSGLPSDRFSAERTGGSVSTLTIQRTQQEDSAVYLCASSPGVGLAGGQAYEQYFGPGTRLTVT.

The chain recombines TRBV29-1 with TRBJ2-1; D is undetermined. CDR3 size: 15 residues. Per germline, CDR1 SQVTM and CDR2 ANQGSEA. With 2 bases removed from V and 7 bases from J, the gap between germline ends came to 18 bases. The CDR3 is CSVERQVRRSNEQFF. CDR3 in DNA: TGCAGCGTTGAACGGCAAGTCAGACGAAGTAATGAGCAGTTCTTC.

The V call is TRBV2, the J call TRBJ2-1, with a possible D match to TRBD2 (5 bases). The CDR3 runs 11 residues. CDR1 and CDR2 (germline): SNHLY, FYNNEI. V gave up 7 bases and J gave up 10 bases, with 11 bases separating them. The CDR3 DNA reads as TGTGCCAGCAAACTTATAGCGGAGCAGTTCTTC. Protein: CASKLIAEQFF.

This chain joins TRBV5-1 and TRBJ2-7; 7 bases map to TRBD2. The CDR3 is 17 amino acids. The V segment lost 1 base and the J segment 2 bases; nucleotides outside the gene matches: 12. Looked up from germline, CDR1 is SGHRS and CDR2 is YFSETQ. As DNA, the CDR3 is TGCGCCAGCAGCTTGTTAGTCCGGCGGGAGCCTACCTACGAGCAGTACTTC. Its translation: CASSLLVRREPTYEQYF.

This chain connects TRBV4-2 to TRBJ2-3; D not resolved. From germline, CDR1 is LGHNA and CDR2 YNFKEQ. CDR3 size: 14 residues. Trimming took 0 bases from V and 0 from J, leaving 4 bases between them. Here the CDR3 reads CASSQDHSTDTQYF. In DNA, the CDR3 is TGTGCCAGCAGCCAAGACCACAGCACAGATACGCAGTATTTT.

The V gene is TRBV4-3, the J gene TRBJ2-3, with D tentatively TRBD2 (6 bases). Germline V lookup: CDR1 LGHNA, CDR2 YSLEER. The ends were cut back, 3 bases at V and 6 bases at J, with 10 bases in the middle. The CDR3 consists of 13 residues. This chain's CDR3 is CASSQGGGDTQYF. The CDR3, as DNA: TGCGCCAGCAGCCAGGGGGGTGGGGATACGCAGTATTTT.

This chain connects TRBV28 to TRBJ1-2; D is unclear. This CDR3 comprises 14 residues. V was trimmed by 8 bases and J by 4 bases, leaving 17 bases between them. Germline V CDR1 and CDR2: MDHEN, SYDVKM. This CDR3 is CASSPIDGLYGYTF. The DNA of the CDR3 is TGTGCCAGCTCGCCTATAGATGGACTCTATGGCTACACCTTC.

V gene TRBV7-9 combines with J gene TRBJ2-5, with D possibly TRBD2 on 6 matching bases. CDR3 size: 14 residues. V gave up 1 base and J gave up 9 bases, with 15 bases separating them. Germline lookup yields CDR1 SEHNR and CDR2 FQNEAQ (reference sequence). CDR3 sequence: CASSLVGGPGAQYF. As DNA, the CDR3 is TGTGCCAGCAGCTTAGTGGGAGGCCCGGGGGCCCAGTACTTC.

This clone was found a few times. The V call is TRBV7-9, the J call TRBJ2-2; no clear D. Germline V gives CDR1 SEHNR, CDR2 FQNEAQ (reference sequence). The V and J ends lost 6 bases and 6 bases respectively, with 14 bases between them. The length of the CDR3 is 14 residues. The CDR3 spells CASRNKSIAGELFF. CDR3 sequence (DNA): TGTGCCAGCAGGAACAAGTCGATCGCCGGGGAGCTGTTTTTT.